Following are 25 T cell receptor beta chains from one sample sequenced in a study of vaccination and CD4 T cells after COVID-19. The Oncomine TCR Beta short-read assay sequenced DNA from cultured CD4+ T cells. TCRdb reanalysed the PCR reads using MiXCR and keeps one entry per CDR3 protein. Of 25,000 or so distinct CDR3 sequences in the sample, 67% were seen once. The treatment: roughly 11-day PBMC culture with coronavirus spike peptide pools or control peptides (ViraFEST assay). The antigens for these receptors are not known. The sample was CD4+ T cells from blood, cultured in vitro, taken after SARS-CoV-2 vaccination. Receptor source: a human donor who received a COVID-19 vaccine.

V gene TRBV27 combines with J gene TRBJ1-6; a possible D gene is TRBD1 (5 bases). Per the germline V gene, CDR1 is MNHEY and CDR2 is SMNVEV (reference sequence). This CDR3 has 16 amino acids. The V gene lost 6 bases and the J gene lost 0 bases, with 12 bases spanning the gap. This chain's CDR3 is CASRQASGSYNSPLHF. CDR3 sequence (DNA): TGTGCCAGCAGACAGGCCTCCGGCTCCTATAATTCACCCCTCCACTTT.

This clonotype was observed a handful of times. V gene TRBV7-9 combines with J gene TRBJ1-5; unclear D gene. V was shortened by 3 bases and J by 5 bases, with 5 bases between the two germline ends. The CDR3 runs to 12 residues. Germline V gene sequence: CDR1 SEHNR, CDR2 FQNEAQ (reference sequence). CDR3 nucleotides: TGTGCCAGCAGCTTCGGGGATCAGCCCCAGCATTTT. This gives the protein CASSFGDQPQHF. Filled out from reference TRBV7-9 and TRBJ1-5, the complete variable domain reads DTGVSQNPRHKITKRGQNVTFRCDPISEHNRLYWYRQTLGQGPEFLTYFQNEAQLEKSRLLSDRFSAERPKGSFSTLEIQRTEQGDSAMYLCASSFGDQPQHFGDGTRLSIL.

The chain uses TRBV21-1 and TRBJ2-7; the D segment call TRBD1 is taken from the table without a DNA check. TRBV21-1 is recorded as a pseudogene. The CDR3 is 14 amino acids. The CDR3 sequence: CASSTYRGLYEQYF. Written as DNA, the CDR3 is TGTGCCAGCAGCACCTACAGGGGCCTCTACGAGCAGTACTTC.

The chain combines TRBV6-2 or TRBV6-3 with TRBJ2-2; 7 nucleotides match TRBD1. Germline V lookup: CDR1 MNHEY, CDR2 SVGEGT. Losses at the gene ends were 6 bases for V and 5 bases for J; bases not matched to a gene: 6. This CDR3 spans 14 amino acids. The DNA for the CDR3 is TGTGCCAGCAGATATACAGGGGCAACCGGGGAGCTGTTTTTT. This gives the protein CASRYTGATGELFF.

This chain uses TRBV15 with TRBJ1-5; D is uncertain. CDR3 length: 14 amino acids. Germline V gene sequence: CDR1 LNHNV, CDR2 YYDKDF (reference sequence). Trimming removed 10 bases at V and 0 bases at J, with 13 bases between. The DNA for the CDR3 is TGTGCCATTACGGGTGGGGATAGCAATCAGCCCCAGCATTTT. Protein: CAITGGDSNQPQHF.

This chain links TRBV20-1 with TRBJ1-5, with D tentatively TRBD1 (5 bases). This CDR3 contains 15 residues. The germline V and J ends were trimmed by 4 bases and 2 bases, with 15 bases remaining between them. Germline CDR1 and CDR2: DFQATT and SNEGSKA (reference sequence). CDR3 amino acids: CSAKKGVGGNQPQHF. DNA for the CDR3: TGCAGTGCTAAAAAAGGGGTTGGGGGCAATCAGCCCCAGCATTTT.

V is TRBV2 and J is TRBJ1-1; no reliable D call. The length of the CDR3 is 13 residues. V lost 6 bases to trimming and J lost 3 bases, with 11 bases between them. Germline loops: CDR1 SNHLY, CDR2 FYNNEI. CDR3 loop: CASRIGLYTEAFF. CDR3 nucleotides: TGTGCCAGCAGGATAGGACTCTACACTGAAGCTTTCTTT.

The chain links TRBV19 to TRBJ1-5; a weak D match, TRBD1 (5 bases). The CDR3 has 16 residues. Trimming cost V 1 base and J 0 bases, with 10 bases left between them. Germline loops: CDR1 LNHDA, CDR2 SQIVND (reference sequence). The CDR3 bases are TGTGCCAGTAGTATAGTTGGGACCGTTAGCAATCAGCCCCAGCATTTT. It translates to CASSIVGTVSNQPQHF.

V usage is TRBV6-1 and J usage is TRBJ2-7; possibly TRBD1 or TRBD2 for D (6 bases each). Germline CDR1 reads MNHNS; CDR2 reads SASEGT. The CDR3 has 15 amino acids. V was trimmed by 5 bases and J by 0 bases, leaving 14 bases between them. CDR3 sequence reads: CASSPVEGDSYEQYF. Written as DNA, the CDR3 is TGTGCCAGCAGTCCTGTGGAGGGGGACTCCTACGAGCAGTACTTC.

The chain combines TRBV5-7 with TRBJ1-6; no clear D gene. TRBV5-7 is an ORF, with its function uncertain. CDR3 length equals 16 residues. V was cut by 0 bases and J by 4 bases, with 11 bases left in between. CDR3 nucleotides: TGTGCCAGCAGCTTGGTTATAGGGATATATAATTCACCCCTCCACTTT. This gives the protein CASSLVIGIYNSPLHF.

The chain uses TRBV28 and TRBJ1-4; D possibly corresponds to TRBD1 (5 bases). CDR3 length equals 13 residues. V was cut by 2 bases and J by 13 bases, with 14 bases left in between. CDR1 and CDR2 from the germline V gene are MDHEN and SYDVKM. CDR3 DNA sequence: TGTGCCAGCAGTTTACCCGACGGGGGGAGACTGTTTTTT. This translates into CASSLPDGGRLFF.

The CDR3 DNA reads TGTGCCACCAGTCGCCCGGGAAACTATGGCTACACCTTC. Translation: CATSRPGNYGYTF. This chain connects TRBV24-1 to TRBJ1-2; no definite D call. The V gene lost 6 bases and the J gene lost 2 bases, with 9 bases spanning the gap. Germline CDR1 and CDR2: KGHDR and SFDVKD. This CDR3 contains 13 residues.

This rearrangement joins TRBV25-1 to TRBJ1-2; the match to TRBD1 covers 9 bases. This CDR3 is built from 15 residues. J gave up 4 bases and V 4 bases, and 7 bases lay outside the gene matches. Germline V CDR1 and CDR2: MGHDK, SYGVNS. For the CDR3, the DNA is TGTGCCAGCAGTGCCACCGGGACAGGGAGCTATGGCTACACCTTC. Protein product: CASSATGTGSYGYTF.

This clonotype came up once. This chain links TRBV7-2 with TRBJ2-1; TRBD2 agrees at 10 bases. CDR3 length equals 16 residues. Germline V gene data show CDR1 as SGHTA and CDR2 as FQGNSA. The junction had 7 bases not matched to a gene; V was cut back by 2 bases and J by 6 bases. The CDR3 loop is CASSLMSGGVPNEQFF. CDR3 DNA: TGTGCCAGCAGCTTAATGAGCGGGGGGGTTCCCAATGAGCAGTTCTTC.

The chain is built from TRBV7-2 and TRBJ1-2; 10 bases map to TRBD1. Germline assignment: CDR1 SGHTA and CDR2 FQGNSA. The V segment lost 4 bases and the J segment 4 bases; nucleotides outside the gene matches: 9. The CDR3 extends over 16 amino acids. CDR3 DNA sequence: TGTGCCAGCAGCTATTACAGACAGGGGGCATCCTATGGCTACACCTTC. Its translation: CASSYYRQGASYGYTF. Variable domain in full (rest from reference TRBV7-2 and TRBJ1-2): GAGVSQSPSNKVTEKGKDVELRCDPISGHTALYWYRQSLGQGLEFLIYFQGNSAPDKSGLPSDRFSAERTGGSVSTLTIQRTQQEDSAVYLCASSYYRQGASYGYTFGSGTRLTVV.

V is TRBV6-1 and J is TRBJ1-1; D gene uncertain. Germline V gene sequence: CDR1 MNHNS, CDR2 SASEGT. V gave up 5 bases and J gave up 1 base, with 11 bases separating them. The CDR3 consists of 14 residues. CDR3 residues: CASSKDRGNTEAFF. CDR3 bases: TGTGCCAGCAGTAAGGACCGGGGGAACACTGAAGCTTTCTTT.

J is TRBJ1-1 and V is TRBV6-5; 9 nucleotides match TRBD1. After removal of 3 bases from V and 4 bases from J, the junction contained 6 bases not matched to a gene. Germline V gene data show CDR1 as MNHEY and CDR2 as SVGAGI. CDR3 length: 15 amino acids. The CDR3 loop is CASSYSGTGPTEAFF. CDR3 coding DNA: TGTGCCAGCAGTTATTCTGGGACAGGGCCCACTGAAGCTTTCTTT.

CDR3 bases: TGTGCCAGCAGCTTAGCCAGCGGGGATCAAGAGACCCAGTACTTC. This gives the protein CASSLASGDQETQYF. This sequence joins TRBV7-8 and TRBJ2-5, with 7 bases that match TRBD2. Germline lookup yields CDR1 SGHVS and CDR2 FQNEAQ. The CDR3 spans 15 residues. V trimming: 0 bases; J trimming: 2 bases; junction bases outside the gene matches: 3.

This clonotype was counted a single time. The V and J genes are TRBV20-1 and TRBJ2-3; 15 bases map to TRBD2. This CDR3 is built from 18 residues. CDR1 and CDR2 (germline): DFQATT, SNEGSKA (reference sequence). V lost 4 bases, J lost 1 base, and 9 bases stayed unmatched. The CDR3 spells CSANPGLAGGAGTDTQYF. In DNA form, the CDR3 reads TGCAGTGCTAACCCGGGACTAGCGGGGGGTGCTGGCACAGATACGCAGTATTTT.

The CDR3 protein is CSAERGGGTGELFF. CDR3 sequence (DNA): TGCAGTGCAGAGCGGGGGGGAGGCACCGGGGAGCTGTTTTTT. This chain joins TRBV20-1 and TRBJ2-2; 10 bases are a match to TRBD2. The germline V gene encodes CDR1 DFQATT and CDR2 SNEGSKA (reference sequence). The CDR3 loop spans 14 amino acids. The junction had 5 bases not matched to a gene; V was cut back by 6 bases and J by 4 bases.

V usage is TRBV19 and J usage is TRBJ1-5; D is perhaps TRBD1 (6 bases). Germline V gene sequence: CDR1 LNHDA, CDR2 SQIVND (reference sequence). The ends were cut back, 8 bases at V and 7 bases at J, with 12 bases in the middle. This CDR3 is built from 12 residues. The DNA for the CDR3 is TGTGCCAGTCGCGAGGGGGACCAGCCCCAGCATTTT. Its translation is CASREGDQPQHF.

The J gene is TRBJ1-6, the V gene TRBV12-3 or TRBV12-4, with 10 bases aligning to TRBD1. Trimming cost V 7 bases and J 10 bases; bases outside gene matches: 7. The CDR3 consists of 14 residues. The CDR3 sequence: CASTLTGGRSPLHF. The CDR3 nucleotides read TGTGCCAGCACCCTGACAGGGGGCAGGTCACCCCTCCACTTT.

V is TRBV5-1 and J is TRBJ2-3; TRBD2 aligns across 9 bases. Trimming cost V 6 bases and J 4 bases; bases outside gene matches: 9. Germline-derived CDR1 and CDR2 are SGHRS and YFSETQ. The CDR3 contains 15 residues. CDR3 sequence (DNA): TGCGCCAGCAAATTCATAGCGGGGGCCTCAGATACGCAGTATTTT. It is translated as CASKFIAGASDTQYF.

The rearrangement joins TRBV7-9 to TRBJ2-5; 10 positions agree with TRBD1. Germline CDR1 reads SEHNR; CDR2 reads FQNEAQ (reference sequence). The CDR3 spans 14 residues. V gave up 6 bases and J gave up 5 bases; unmatched junction bases: 6. The CDR3 region is CASRQGQGWETQYF. In DNA form, the CDR3 reads TGTGCCAGCAGGCAGGGACAGGGGTGGGAGACCCAGTACTTC.

This sequence joins TRBV20-1 and TRBJ2-3; TRBD2 matches at 10 bases. Germline-derived CDR1 and CDR2 are DFQATT and SNEGSKA (reference sequence). The CDR3 runs 15 residues. The V segment lost 0 bases and the J segment 2 bases; nucleotides outside the gene matches: 2. The CDR3 spells CSARDSGGNTDTQYF. The CDR3 nucleotides read TGCAGTGCTAGAGATAGCGGGGGGAACACAGATACGCAGTATTTT.